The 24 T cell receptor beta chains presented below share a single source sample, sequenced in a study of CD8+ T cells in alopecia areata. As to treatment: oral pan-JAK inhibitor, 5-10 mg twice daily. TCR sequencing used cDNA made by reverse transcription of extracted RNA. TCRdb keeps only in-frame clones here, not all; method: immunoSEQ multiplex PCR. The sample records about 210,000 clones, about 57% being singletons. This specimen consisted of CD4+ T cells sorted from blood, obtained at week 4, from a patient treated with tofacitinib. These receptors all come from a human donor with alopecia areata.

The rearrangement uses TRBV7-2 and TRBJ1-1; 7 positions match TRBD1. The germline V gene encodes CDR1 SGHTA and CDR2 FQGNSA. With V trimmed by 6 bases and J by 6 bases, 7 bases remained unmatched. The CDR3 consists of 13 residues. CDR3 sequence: CASRPGQAAEAFF. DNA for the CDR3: TGTGCCAGCAGACCAGGACAGGCTGCTGAAGCTTTCTTT.

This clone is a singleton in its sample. The CDR3 DNA sequence: TGTGCCTGGAGATCATCAGGGGGAAATTCACCCCTCCACTTT. Translation gives CAWRSSGGNSPLHF. The V gene is TRBV30, the J gene TRBJ1-6; the match to TRBD1 covers 7 bases. The germline V gene encodes CDR1 GTSNPN and CDR2 SVGIG (reference sequence). The length of the CDR3 is 14 residues. The V segment lost 3 bases and the J segment 7 bases; nucleotides outside the gene matches: 6.

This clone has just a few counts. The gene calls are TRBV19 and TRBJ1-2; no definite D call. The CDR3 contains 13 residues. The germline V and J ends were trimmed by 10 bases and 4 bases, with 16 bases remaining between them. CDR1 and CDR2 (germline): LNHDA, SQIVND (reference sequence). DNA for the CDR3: TGTGCCACCACCCGCGGCGGCCTCTATGGCTACACCTTC. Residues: CATTRGGLYGYTF.

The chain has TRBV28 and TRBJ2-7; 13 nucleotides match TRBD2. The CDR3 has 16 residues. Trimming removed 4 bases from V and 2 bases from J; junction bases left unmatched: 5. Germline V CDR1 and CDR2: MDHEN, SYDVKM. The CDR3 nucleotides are TGTGCCAGCAGTTCAGGACTAGCGGGGGCCACCTACGAGCAGTACTTC. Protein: CASSSGLAGATYEQYF.

CDR3 in DNA: TGCAGTGCTCGGCGCGGGGAGACCCAGTACTTC. As protein: CSARRGETQYF. This sequence joins TRBV20-1 and TRBJ2-5; D is possibly TRBD2 (5 bases). Per the germline V gene, CDR1 is DFQATT and CDR2 is SNEGSKA (reference sequence). The CDR3 is made up of 11 amino acids. Deletions cut 5 bases from V and 5 bases from J, with 9 bases between.

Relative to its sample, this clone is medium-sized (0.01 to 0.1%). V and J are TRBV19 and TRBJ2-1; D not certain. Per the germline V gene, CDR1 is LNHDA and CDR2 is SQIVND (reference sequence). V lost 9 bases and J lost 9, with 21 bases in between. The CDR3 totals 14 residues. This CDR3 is CASQTLSAASEQFF. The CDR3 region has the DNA TGTGCCAGCCAGACCCTCTCGGCTGCTAGTGAGCAGTTCTTC.

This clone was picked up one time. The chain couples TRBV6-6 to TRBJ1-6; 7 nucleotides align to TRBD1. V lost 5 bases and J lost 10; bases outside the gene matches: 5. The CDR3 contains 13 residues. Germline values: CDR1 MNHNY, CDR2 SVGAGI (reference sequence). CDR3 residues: CASSQRQGSPLHF. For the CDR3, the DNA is TGTGCCAGCAGTCAACGACAGGGATCACCCCTCCACTTT.

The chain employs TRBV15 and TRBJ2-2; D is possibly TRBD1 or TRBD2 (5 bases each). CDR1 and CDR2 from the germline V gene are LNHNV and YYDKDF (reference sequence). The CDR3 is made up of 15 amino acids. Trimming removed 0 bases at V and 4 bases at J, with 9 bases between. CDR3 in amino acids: CATSRETGATGELFF. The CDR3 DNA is TGTGCCACCAGCAGAGAAACCGGGGCCACCGGGGAGCTGTTTTTT. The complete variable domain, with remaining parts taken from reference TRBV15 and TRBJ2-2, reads DAMVIQNPRYQVTQFGKPVTLSCSQTLNHNVMYWYQQKSSQAPKLLFHYYDKDFNNEADTPDNFQSRRPNTSFCFLDIRSPGLGDTAMYLCATSRETGATGELFFGEGSRLTVL.

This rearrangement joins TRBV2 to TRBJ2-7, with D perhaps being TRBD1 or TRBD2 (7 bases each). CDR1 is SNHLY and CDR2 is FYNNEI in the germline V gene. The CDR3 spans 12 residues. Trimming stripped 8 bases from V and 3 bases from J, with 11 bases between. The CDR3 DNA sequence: TGTGCCAGCCAGGGGGGGGGCTACGAGCAGTACTTC. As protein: CASQGGGYEQYF. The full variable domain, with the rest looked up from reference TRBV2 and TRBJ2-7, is EPEVTQTPSHQVTQMGQEVILRCVPISNHLYFYWYRQILGQKVEFLVSFYNNEISEKSEIFDDQFSVERPDGSNFTLKIRSTKLEDSAMYFCASQGGGYEQYFGPGTRLTVT.

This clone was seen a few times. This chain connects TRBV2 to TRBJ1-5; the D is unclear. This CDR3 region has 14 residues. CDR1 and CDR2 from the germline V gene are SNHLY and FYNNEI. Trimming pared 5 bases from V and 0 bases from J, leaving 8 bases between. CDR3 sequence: CASSTDYSNQPQHF. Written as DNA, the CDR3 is TGTGCCAGCAGTACAGATTATAGCAATCAGCCCCAGCATTTT.

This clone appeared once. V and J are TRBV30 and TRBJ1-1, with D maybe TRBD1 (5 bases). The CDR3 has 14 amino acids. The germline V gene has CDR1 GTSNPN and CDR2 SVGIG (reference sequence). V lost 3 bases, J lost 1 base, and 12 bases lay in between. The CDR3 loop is CAWSHGRANTEAFF. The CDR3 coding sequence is TGTGCCTGGAGCCACGGCAGGGCGAACACTGAAGCTTTCTTT.

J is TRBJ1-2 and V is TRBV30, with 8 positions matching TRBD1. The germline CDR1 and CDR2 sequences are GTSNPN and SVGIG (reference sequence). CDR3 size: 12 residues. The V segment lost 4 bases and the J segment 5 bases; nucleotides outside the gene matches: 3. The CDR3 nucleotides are TGTGCCTGGACAGGGGGCGATTATGGCTACACCTTC. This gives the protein CAWTGGDYGYTF.

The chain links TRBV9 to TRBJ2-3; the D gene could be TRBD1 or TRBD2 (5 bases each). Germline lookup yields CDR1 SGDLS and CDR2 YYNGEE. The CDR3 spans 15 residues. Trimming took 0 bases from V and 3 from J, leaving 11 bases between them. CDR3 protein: CASSVVGGETDTQYF. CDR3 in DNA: TGTGCCAGCAGCGTAGTTGGGGGTGAGACAGATACGCAGTATTTT.

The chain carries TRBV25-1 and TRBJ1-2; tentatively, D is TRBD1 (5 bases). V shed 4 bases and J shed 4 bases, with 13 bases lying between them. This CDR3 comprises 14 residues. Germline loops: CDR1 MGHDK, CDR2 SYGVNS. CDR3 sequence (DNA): TGTGCCAGCAGTGGTCCTGGGGGGATCTATGGCTACACCTTC. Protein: CASSGPGGIYGYTF.

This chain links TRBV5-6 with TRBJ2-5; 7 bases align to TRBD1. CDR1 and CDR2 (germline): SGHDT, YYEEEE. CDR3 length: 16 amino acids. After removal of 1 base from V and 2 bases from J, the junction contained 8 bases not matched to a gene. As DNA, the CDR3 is TGTGCCAGCAGCTTGTCGGGACAGATCGGGCAAGAGACCCAGTACTTC. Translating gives CASSLSGQIGQETQYF.

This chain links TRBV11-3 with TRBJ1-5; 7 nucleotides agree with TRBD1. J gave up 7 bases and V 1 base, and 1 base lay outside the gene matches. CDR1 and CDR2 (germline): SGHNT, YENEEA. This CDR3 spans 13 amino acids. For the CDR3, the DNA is TGTGCCAGCAGCTTAGGAGGGGGCCAGCCCCAGCATTTT. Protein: CASSLGGGQPQHF.

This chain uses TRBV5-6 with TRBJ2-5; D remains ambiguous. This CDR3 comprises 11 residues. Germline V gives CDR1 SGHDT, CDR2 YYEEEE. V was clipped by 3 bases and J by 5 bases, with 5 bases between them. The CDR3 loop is CASSWRETQYF. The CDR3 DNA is TGTGCCAGCAGCTGGCGGGAGACCCAGTACTTC.

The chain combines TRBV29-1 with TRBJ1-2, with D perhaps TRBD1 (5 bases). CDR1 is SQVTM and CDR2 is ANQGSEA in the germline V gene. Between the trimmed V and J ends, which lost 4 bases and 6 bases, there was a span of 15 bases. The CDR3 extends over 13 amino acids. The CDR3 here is CSVGRLQVHGYTF. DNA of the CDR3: TGCAGCGTTGGGAGATTACAGGTTCATGGCTACACCTTC.

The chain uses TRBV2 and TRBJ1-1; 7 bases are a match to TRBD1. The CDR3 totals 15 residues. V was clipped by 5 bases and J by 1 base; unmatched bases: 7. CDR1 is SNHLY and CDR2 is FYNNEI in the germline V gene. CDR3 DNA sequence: TGTGCCAGCAGTTTACACAGGGGCTCGAACACTGAAGCTTTCTTT. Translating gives CASSLHRGSNTEAFF.

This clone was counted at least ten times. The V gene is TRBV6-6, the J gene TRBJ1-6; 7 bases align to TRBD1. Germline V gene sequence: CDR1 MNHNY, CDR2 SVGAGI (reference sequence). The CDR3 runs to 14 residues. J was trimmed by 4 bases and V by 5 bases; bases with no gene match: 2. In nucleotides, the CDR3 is TGTGCCAGCAGTCCGGGACAGTATAATTCACCCCTCCACTTT. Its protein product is CASSPGQYNSPLHF.

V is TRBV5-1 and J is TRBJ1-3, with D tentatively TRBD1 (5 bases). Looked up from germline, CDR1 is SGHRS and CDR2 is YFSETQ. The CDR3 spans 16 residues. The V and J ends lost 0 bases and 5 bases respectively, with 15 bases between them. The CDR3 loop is CASSLDLPRGRNTIYF. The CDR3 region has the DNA TGCGCCAGCAGCTTGGACCTCCCGAGGGGCCGAAACACCATATATTTT.

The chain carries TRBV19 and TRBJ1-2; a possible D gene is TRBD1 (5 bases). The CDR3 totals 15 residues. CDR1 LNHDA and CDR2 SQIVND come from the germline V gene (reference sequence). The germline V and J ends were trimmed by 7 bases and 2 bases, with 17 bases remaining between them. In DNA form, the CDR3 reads TGTGCCAGTAAGGGTGGGGCGAACCTCAACTATGGCTACACCTTC. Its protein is CASKGGANLNYGYTF.

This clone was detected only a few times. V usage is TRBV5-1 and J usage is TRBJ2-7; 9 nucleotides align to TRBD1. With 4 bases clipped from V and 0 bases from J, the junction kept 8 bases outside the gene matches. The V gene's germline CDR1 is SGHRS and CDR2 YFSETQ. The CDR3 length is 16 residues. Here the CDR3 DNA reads TGCGCCAGCAGCCCCGGGACAGGGTACAGCTCCTACGAGCAGTACTTC. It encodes CASSPGTGYSSYEQYF.

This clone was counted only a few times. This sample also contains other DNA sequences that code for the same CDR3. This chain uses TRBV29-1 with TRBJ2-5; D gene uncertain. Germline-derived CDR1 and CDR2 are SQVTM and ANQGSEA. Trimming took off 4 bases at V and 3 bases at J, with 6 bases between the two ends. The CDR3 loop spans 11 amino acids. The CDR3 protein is CSVGGEETQYF. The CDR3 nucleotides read TGCAGCGTTGGGGGTGAAGAGACCCAGTACTTC.